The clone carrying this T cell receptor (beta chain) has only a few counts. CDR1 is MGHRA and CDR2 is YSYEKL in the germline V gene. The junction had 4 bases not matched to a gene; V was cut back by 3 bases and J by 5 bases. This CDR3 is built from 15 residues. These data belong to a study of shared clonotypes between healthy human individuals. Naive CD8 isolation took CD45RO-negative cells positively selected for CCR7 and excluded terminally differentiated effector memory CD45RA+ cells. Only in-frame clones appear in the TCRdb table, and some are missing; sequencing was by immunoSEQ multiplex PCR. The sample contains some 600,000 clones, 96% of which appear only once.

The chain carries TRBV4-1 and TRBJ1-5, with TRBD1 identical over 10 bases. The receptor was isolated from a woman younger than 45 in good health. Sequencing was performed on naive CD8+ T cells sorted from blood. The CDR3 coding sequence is TGCGCCAGCAGCCAGCCGGGACAGGGGCATCAGCCCCAGCATTTT. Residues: CASSQPGQGHQPQHF.